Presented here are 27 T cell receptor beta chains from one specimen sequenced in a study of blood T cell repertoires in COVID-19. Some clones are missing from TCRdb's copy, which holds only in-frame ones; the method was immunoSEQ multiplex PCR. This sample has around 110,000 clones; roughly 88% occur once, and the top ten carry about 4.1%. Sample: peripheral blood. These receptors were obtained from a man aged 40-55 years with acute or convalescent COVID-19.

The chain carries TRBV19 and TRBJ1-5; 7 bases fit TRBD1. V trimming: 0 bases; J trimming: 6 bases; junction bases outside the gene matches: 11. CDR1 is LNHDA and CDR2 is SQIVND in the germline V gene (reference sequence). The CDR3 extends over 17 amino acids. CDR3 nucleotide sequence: TGTGCCAGTAGTATAGATCTTGGGGGGACAGTTATTCAGCCCCAGCATTTT. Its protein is CASSIDLGGTVIQPQHF.

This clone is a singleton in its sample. The CDR3, as DNA: TGTGCCAGCAGCCAACTCCCCACAGATACGCAGTATTTT. This codes for CASSQLPTDTQYF. This chain joins TRBV3-1 (or the pseudogene TRBV3-2) and TRBJ2-3; D ambiguous. Germline lookup yields CDR1 LGHDT and CDR2 YNNKEL (reference sequence). The germline V and J ends were trimmed by 2 bases and 2 bases, with 5 bases remaining between them. CDR3 length equals 13 residues.

The CDR3 region has the DNA TGTGCCAGCAGGGGGGGACAGAATAATTCACCCCTCCACTTT. Protein: CASRGGQNNSPLHF. The chain carries TRBV11-1 and TRBJ1-6; 7 bases map to TRBD1. Unmatched junction bases numbered 4, after V lost 6 bases and J lost 5 bases. This CDR3 region has 14 residues. From germline, CDR1 is SGHAT and CDR2 FQDESV (reference sequence).

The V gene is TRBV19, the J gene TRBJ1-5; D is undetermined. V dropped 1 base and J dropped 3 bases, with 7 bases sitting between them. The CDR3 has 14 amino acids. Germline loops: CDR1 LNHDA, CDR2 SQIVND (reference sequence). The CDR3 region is CASSIGANNQPQHF. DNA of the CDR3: TGTGCCAGTAGTATAGGGGCTAACAATCAGCCCCAGCATTTT.

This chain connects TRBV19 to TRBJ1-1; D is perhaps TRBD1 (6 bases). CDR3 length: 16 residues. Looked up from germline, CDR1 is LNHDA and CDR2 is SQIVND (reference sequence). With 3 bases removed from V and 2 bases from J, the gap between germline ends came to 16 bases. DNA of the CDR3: TGTGCCAGTAGTATGCGACCCCGACAGGCTAACACTGAAGCTTTCTTT. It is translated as CASSMRPRQANTEAFF.

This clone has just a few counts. The CDR3 sequence: CASSQGRGNTIYF. The DNA for the CDR3 is TGTGCCAGCAGCCAGGGGCGAGGAAACACCATATATTTT. The chain is built from TRBV7-3 and TRBJ1-3, with a tentative D call TRBD1 (6 bases). CDR1 and CDR2 (germline): SGHTA, FQGTGA. The CDR3 is 13 residues long. Trimming cost V 5 bases and J 4 bases, with 9 bases left between them.

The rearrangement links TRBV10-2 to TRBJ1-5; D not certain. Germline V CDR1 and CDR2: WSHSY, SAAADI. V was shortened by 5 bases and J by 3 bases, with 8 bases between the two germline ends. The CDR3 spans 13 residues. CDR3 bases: TGCGCCAGCAGTTCAGGTAACAATCAGCCCCAGCATTTT. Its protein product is CASSSGNNQPQHF.

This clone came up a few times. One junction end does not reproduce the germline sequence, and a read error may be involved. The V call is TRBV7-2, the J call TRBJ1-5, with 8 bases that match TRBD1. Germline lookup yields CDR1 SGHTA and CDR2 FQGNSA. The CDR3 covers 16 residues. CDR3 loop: CASSSTGGLTNRPQHF. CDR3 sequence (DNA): TGTGCCAGCAGCTCCACAGGGGGGCTCACCAATCGGCCCCAGCATTTT.

CDR3 in amino acids: CASSRGQVTNTEAFF. CDR3 nucleotide sequence: TGTGCCAGCAGCAGGGGACAGGTTACAAACACTGAAGCTTTCTTT. The chain carries TRBV5-4 and TRBJ1-1; 8 nucleotides align to TRBD1. This CDR3 region has 15 residues. V shed 4 bases and J 2 bases; nucleotides not matched to a gene: 7. Germline loops: CDR1 SGHNT, CDR2 YYREEE (reference sequence).

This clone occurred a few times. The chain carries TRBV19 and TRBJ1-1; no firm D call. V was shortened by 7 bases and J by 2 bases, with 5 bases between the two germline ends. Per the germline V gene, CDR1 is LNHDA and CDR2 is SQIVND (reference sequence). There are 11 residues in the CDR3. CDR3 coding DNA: TGTGCCAGTATATCCAACACTGAAGCTTTCTTT. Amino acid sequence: CASISNTEAFF.

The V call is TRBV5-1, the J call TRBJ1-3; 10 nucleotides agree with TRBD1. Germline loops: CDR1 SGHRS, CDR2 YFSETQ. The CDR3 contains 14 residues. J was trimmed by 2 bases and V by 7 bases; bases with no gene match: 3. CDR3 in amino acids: CASRTGGTGNTIYF. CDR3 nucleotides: TGCGCCAGCCGGACAGGGGGGACTGGAAACACCATATATTTT.

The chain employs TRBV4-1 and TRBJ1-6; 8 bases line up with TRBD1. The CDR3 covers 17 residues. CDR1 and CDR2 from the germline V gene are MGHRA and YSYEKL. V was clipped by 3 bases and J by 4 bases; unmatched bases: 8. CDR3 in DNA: TGCGCCAGCAGCCAGGATGGACAGGGCCAATATAATTCACCCCTCCACTTT. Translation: CASSQDGQGQYNSPLHF.

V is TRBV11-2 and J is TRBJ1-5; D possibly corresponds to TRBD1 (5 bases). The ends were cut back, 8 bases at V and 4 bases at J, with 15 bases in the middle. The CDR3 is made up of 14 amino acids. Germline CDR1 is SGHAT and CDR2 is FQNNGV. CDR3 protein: CASGLGGGNQPQHF. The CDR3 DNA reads TGTGCCAGCGGGCTCGGGGGAGGGAATCAGCCCCAGCATTTT.

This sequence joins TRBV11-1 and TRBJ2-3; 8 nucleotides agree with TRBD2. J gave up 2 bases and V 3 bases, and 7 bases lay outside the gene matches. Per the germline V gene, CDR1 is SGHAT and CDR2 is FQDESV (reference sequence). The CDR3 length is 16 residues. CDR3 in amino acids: CASSFGAGGYTDTQYF. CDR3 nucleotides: TGTGCCAGCAGCTTTGGTGCGGGGGGCTACACAGATACGCAGTATTTT.

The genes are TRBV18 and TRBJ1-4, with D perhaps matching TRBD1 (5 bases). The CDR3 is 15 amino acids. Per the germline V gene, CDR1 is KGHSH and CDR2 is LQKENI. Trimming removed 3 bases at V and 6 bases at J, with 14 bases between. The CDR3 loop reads CASSPSGAKDEKLFF. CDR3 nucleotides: TGTGCCAGCTCACCTTCTGGGGCAAAGGATGAAAAACTGTTTTTT.

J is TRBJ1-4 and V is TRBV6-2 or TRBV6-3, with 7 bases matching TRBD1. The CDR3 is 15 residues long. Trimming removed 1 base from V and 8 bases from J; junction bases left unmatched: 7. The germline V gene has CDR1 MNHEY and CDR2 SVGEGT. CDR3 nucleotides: TGTGCCAGCAGTTACTTGGACAGGCGCTCCGAAAAACTGTTTTTT. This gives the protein CASSYLDRRSEKLFF.

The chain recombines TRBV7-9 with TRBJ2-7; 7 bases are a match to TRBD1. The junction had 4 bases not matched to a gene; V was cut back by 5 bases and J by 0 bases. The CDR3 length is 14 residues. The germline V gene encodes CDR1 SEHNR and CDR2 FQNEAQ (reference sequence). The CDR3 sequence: CASSTRDSSYEQYF. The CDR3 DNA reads TGTGCCAGCAGCACCCGGGACAGCTCCTACGAGCAGTACTTC.

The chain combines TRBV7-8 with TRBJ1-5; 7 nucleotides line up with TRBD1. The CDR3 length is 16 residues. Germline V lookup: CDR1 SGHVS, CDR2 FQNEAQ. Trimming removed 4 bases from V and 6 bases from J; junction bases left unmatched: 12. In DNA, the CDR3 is TGTGCCAGCAGCTCATTGACAGGGAGAGGGAGTCAGCCCCAGCATTTT. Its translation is CASSSLTGRGSQPQHF.

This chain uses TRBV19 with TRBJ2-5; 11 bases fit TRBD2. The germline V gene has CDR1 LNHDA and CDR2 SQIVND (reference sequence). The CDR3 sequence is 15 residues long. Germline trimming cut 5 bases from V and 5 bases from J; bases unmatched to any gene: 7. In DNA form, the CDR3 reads TGTGCCAGTAGTCTAGGGCTAGCGGGGGGCGAGACCCAGTACTTC. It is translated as CASSLGLAGGETQYF.

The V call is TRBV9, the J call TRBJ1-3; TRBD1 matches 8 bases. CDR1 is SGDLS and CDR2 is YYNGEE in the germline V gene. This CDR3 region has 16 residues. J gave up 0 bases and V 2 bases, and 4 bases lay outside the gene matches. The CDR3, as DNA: TGTGCCAGCAGCGTCGGACAGGGAGGCTCTGGAAACACCATATATTTT. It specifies CASSVGQGGSGNTIYF.

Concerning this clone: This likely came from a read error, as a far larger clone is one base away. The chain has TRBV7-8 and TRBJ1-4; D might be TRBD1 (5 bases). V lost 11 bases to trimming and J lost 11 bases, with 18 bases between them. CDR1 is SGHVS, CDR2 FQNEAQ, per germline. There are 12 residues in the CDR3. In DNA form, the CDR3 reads TGTGCCCGCAAAAGCGGGGGGGGTAAACTGTTTTTT. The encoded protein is CARKSGGGKLFF.

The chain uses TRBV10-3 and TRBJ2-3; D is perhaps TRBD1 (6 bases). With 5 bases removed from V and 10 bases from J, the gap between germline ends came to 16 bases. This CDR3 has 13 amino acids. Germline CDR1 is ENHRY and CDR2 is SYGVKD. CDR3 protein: CAISRHHRDAQYF. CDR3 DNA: TGTGCCATCAGTCGCCATCACAGGGATGCGCAGTATTTT.

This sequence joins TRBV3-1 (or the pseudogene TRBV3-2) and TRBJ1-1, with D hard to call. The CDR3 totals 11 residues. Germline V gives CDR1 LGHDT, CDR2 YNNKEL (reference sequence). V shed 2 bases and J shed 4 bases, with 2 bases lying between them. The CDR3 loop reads CASSQLTEAFF. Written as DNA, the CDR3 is TGTGCCAGCAGCCAACTCACTGAAGCTTTCTTT.

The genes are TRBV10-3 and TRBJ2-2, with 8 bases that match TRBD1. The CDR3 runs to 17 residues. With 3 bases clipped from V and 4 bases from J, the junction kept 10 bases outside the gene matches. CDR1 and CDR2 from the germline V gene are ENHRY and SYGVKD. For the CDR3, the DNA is TGTGCCATCAGTGACTTAGCCGGGACAGGTCGCACCGGGGAGCTGTTTTTT. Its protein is CAISDLAGTGRTGELFF.

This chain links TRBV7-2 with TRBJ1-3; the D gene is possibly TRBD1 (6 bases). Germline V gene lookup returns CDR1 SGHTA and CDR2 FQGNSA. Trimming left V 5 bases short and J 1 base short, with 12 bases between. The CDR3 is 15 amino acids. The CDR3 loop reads CASSPRTVSGNTIYF. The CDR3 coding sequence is TGTGCCAGCAGCCCGAGGACAGTTTCTGGAAACACCATATATTTT.

CDR3: CASSYGARVLNEQFF. The DNA for the CDR3 is TGTGCCAGCAGTTATGGGGCCCGGGTCTTGAATGAGCAGTTCTTC. The V gene is TRBV6-5, the J gene TRBJ2-1, with D possibly TRBD1 on 5 matching bases. Trimming stripped 3 bases from V and 7 bases from J, with 16 bases between. The CDR3 runs to 15 residues. CDR1 MNHEY and CDR2 SVGAGI come from the germline V gene.

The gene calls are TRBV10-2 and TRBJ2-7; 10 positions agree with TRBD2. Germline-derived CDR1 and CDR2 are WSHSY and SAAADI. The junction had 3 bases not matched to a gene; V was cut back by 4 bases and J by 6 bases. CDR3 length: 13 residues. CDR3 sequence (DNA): TGCGCCAGCAGTGCGGCTAGCGGGGGCGAGCAGTACTTC. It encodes CASSAASGGEQYF.